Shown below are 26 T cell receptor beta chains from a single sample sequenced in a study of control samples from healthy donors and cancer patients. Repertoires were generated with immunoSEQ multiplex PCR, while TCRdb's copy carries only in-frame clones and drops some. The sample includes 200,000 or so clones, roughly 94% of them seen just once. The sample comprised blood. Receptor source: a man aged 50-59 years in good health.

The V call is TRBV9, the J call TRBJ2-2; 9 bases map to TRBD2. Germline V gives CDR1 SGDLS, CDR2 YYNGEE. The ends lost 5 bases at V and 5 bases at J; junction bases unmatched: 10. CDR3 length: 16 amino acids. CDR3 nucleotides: TGTGCCAGCAGGCATGCGGGGGGGCCTGGTACCGGGGAGCTGTTTTTT. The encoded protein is CASRHAGGPGTGELFF.

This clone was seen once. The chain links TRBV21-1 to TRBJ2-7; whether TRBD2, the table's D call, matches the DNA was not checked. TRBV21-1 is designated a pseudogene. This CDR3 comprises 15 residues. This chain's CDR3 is CACRKAPGTTYEQYF. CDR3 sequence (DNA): TGTGCCTGCAGAAAAGCGCCCGGTACTACCTACGAGCAGTACTTC.

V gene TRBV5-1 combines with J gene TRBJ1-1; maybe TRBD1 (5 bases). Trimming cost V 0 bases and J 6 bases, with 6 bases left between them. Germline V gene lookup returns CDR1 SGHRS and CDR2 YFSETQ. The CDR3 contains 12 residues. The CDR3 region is CASSLEGPEAFF. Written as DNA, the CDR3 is TGCGCCAGCAGCTTGGAGGGACCTGAAGCTTTCTTT.

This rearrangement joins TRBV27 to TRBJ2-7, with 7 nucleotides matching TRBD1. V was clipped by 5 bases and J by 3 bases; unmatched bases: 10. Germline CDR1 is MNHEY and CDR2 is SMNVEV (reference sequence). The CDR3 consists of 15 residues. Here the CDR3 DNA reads TGTGCCAGCAGTAAACAGGGGAGAGGGGTCTACGAGCAGTACTTC. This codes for CASSKQGRGVYEQYF.

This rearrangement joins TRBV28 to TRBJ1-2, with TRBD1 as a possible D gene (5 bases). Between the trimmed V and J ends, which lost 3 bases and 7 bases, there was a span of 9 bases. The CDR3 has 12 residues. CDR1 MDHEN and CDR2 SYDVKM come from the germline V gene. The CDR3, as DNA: TGTGCCAGCAGTTTGACAGTCAGTGGCTACACCTTC. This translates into CASSLTVSGYTF.

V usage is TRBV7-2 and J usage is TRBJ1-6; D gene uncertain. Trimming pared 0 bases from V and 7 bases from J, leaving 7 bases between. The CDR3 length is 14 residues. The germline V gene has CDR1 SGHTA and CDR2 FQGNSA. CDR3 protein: CASSLAGNNSPLHF. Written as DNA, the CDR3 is TGTGCCAGCAGCTTAGCAGGGAACAATTCACCCCTCCACTTT.

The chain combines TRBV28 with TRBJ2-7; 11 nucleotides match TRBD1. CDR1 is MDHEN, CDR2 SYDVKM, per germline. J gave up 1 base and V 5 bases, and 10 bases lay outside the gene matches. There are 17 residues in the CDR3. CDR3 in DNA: TGTGCCAGCAGTCCTTGGGGACAGGGGGTCCGGTCCTACGAGCAGTACTTC. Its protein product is CASSPWGQGVRSYEQYF.

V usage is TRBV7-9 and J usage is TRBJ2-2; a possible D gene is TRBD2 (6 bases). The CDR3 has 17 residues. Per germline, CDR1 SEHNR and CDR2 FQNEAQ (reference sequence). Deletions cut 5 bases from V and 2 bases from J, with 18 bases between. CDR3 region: CASSPPRLASNTGELFF. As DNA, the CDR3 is TGTGCCAGCAGCCCCCCCCGGCTAGCGTCTAACACCGGGGAGCTGTTTTTT.

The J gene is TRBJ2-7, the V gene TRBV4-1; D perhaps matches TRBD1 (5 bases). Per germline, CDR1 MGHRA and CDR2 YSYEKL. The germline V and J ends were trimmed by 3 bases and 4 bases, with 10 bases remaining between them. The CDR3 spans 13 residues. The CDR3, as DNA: TGCGCCAGCAGCCATCCTGGGGCGTACGAGCAGTACGTC. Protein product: CASSHPGAYEQYV.

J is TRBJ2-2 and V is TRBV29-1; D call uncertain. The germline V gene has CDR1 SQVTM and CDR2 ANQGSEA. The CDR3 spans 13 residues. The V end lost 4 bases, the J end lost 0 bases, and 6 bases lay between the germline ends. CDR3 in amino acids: CSVVTPNTGELFF. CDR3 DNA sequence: TGCAGCGTTGTGACCCCGAACACCGGGGAGCTGTTTTTT.

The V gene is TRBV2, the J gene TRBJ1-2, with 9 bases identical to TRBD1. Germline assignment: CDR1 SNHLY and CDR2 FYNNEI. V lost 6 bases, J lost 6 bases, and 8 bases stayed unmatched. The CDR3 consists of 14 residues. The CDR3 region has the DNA TGTGCCAGCAGGAAGGACAGGGGTCCGGATGGCTACACCTTC. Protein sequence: CASRKDRGPDGYTF.

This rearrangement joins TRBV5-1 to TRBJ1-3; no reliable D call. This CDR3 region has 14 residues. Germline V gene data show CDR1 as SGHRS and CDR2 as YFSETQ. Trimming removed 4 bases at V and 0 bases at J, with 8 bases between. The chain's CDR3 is CASSLTLSGNTIYF. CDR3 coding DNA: TGCGCCAGCAGCCTGACACTCTCTGGAAACACCATATATTTT. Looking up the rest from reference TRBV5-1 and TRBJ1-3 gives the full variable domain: KAGVTQTPRYLIKTRGQQVTLSCSPISGHRSVSWYQQTPGQGLQFLFEYFSETQRNKGNFPGRFSGRQFSNSRSEMNVSTLELGDSALYLCASSLTLSGNTIYFGEGSWLTVV.

CDR3 region: CASSFANTEAFF. CDR3 nucleotides: TGTGCCAGCAGCTTTGCAAACACTGAAGCTTTCTTT. The V gene is TRBV7-8, the J gene TRBJ1-1; D call uncertain. The germline gives CDR1 SGHVS, CDR2 FQNEAQ. V was trimmed by 3 bases and J by 2 bases, leaving 4 bases between them. This CDR3 spans 12 amino acids.

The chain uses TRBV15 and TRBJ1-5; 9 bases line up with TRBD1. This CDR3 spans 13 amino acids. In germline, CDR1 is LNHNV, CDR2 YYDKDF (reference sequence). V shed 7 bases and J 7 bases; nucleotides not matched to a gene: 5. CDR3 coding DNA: TGTGCCACCACCTCGGACAGGGGCCAGCCCCAGCATTTT. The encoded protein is CATTSDRGQPQHF.

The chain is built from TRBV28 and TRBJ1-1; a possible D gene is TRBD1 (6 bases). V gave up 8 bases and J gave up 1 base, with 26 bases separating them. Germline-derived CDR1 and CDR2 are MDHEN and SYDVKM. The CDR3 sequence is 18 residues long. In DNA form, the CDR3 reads TGTGCCAGCCCCCCTGACGGTTTCTCCGGGGGGCGGAACACTGAAGCTTTCTTT. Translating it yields CASPPDGFSGGRNTEAFF.

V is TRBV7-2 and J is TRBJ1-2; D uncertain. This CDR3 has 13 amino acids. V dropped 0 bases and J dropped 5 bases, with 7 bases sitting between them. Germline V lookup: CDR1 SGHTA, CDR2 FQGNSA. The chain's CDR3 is CASSLAPVYGYTF. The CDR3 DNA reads TGTGCCAGCAGCTTAGCCCCCGTTTATGGCTACACCTTC. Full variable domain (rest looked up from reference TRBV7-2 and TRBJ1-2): GAGVSQSPSNKVTEKGKDVELRCDPISGHTALYWYRQSLGQGLEFLIYFQGNSAPDKSGLPSDRFSAERTGGSVSTLTIQRTQQEDSAVYLCASSLAPVYGYTFGSGTRLTVV.

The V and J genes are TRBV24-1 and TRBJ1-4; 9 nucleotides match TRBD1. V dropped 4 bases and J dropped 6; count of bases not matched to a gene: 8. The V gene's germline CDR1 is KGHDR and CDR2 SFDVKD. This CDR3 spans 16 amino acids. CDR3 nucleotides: TGTGCCACCAGTGAGCCTCAGGGACAGGGTGATGAAAAACTGTTTTTT. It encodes CATSEPQGQGDEKLFF.

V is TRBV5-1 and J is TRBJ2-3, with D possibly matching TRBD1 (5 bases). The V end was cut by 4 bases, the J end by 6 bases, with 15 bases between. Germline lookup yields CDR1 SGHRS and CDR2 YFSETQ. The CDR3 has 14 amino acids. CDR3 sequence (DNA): TGCGCCAGCAGCGAAGGTAGTGGGGCCGATACGCAGTATTTT. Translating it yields CASSEGSGADTQYF.

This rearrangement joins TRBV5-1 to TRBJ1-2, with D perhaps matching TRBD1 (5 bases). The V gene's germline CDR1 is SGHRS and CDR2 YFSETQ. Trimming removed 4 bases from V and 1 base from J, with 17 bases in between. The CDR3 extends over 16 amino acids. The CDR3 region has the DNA TGCGCCAGCAGCCGGGGGGACGGACCTTTTAACTATGGCTACACCTTC. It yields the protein CASSRGDGPFNYGYTF. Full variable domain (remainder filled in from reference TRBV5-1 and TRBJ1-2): KAGVTQTPRYLIKTRGQQVTLSCSPISGHRSVSWYQQTPGQGLQFLFEYFSETQRNKGNFPGRFSGRQFSNSRSEMNVSTLELGDSALYLCASSRGDGPFNYGYTFGSGTRLTVV.

CDR3 DNA: TGTGCCAGCAGTCCAGAACCCTATGGCTACACCTTC. Amino acids: CASSPEPYGYTF. The gene calls are TRBV28 and TRBJ1-2; D unclear. The CDR3 sequence is 12 residues long. Looked up from germline, CDR1 is MDHEN and CDR2 is SYDVKM. Trimming removed 5 bases at V and 4 bases at J, with 8 bases between.

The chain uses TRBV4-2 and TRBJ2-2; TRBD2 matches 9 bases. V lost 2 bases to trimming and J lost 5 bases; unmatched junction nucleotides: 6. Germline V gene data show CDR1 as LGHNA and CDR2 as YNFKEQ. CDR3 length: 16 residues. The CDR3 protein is CASSQFSGGRTGELFF. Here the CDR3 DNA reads TGTGCCAGCAGCCAATTTAGCGGGGGAAGAACCGGGGAGCTGTTTTTT.

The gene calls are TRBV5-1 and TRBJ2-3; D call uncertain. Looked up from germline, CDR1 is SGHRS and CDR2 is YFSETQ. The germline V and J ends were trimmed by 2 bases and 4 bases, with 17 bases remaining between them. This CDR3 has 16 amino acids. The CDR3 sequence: CASSLRIPNWPDTQYF. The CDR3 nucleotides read TGCGCCAGCAGCTTACGGATTCCCAACTGGCCAGATACGCAGTATTTT.

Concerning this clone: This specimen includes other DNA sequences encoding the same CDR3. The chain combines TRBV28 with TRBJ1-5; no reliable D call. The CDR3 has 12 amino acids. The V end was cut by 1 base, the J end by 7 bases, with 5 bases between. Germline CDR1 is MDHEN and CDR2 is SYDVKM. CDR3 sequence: CASSLSRQPQHF. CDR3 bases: TGTGCCAGCAGTTTATCCCGGCAGCCCCAGCATTTT.

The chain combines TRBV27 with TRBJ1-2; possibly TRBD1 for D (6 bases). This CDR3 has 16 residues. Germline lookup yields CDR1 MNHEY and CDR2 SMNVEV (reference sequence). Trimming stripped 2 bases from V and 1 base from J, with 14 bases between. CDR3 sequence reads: CASSLKWGAGNYGYTF. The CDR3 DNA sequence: TGTGCCAGCAGTTTAAAATGGGGGGCGGGTAACTATGGCTACACCTTC.

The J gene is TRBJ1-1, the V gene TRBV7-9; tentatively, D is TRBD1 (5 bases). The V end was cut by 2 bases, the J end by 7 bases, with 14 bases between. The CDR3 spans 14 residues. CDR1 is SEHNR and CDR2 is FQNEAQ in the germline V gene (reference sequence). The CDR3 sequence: CASSLKEGVGEAFF. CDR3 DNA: TGTGCCAGCAGCTTAAAGGAAGGGGTAGGTGAAGCTTTCTTT.

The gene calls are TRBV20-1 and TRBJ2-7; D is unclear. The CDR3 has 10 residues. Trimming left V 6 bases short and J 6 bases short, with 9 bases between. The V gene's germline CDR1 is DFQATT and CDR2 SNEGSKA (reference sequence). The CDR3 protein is CSAVLSEQYF. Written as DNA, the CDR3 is TGCAGTGCCGTACTTAGCGAGCAGTACTTC.